This record looks at one T cell receptor beta chain sequence and its context. This entry is derived from a study of blood T cell repertoires in COVID-19. From germline, CDR1 is MNHEY and CDR2 SVGAGI. CDR3 length: 16 amino acids. J was trimmed by 6 bases and V by 0 bases; bases with no gene match: 5. Per the study methods: Amplification of reference gene primers was used by the study to estimate nucleated cell counts. Clones were sequenced by immunoSEQ multiplex PCR, and TCRdb holds only the in-frame ones, with some missing. V, J and clone size are taken as reported in that table, and D and trimming were inferred from the DNA itself. This sample has around 200,000 clones, with 70% to 90% found just once.

The chain employs TRBV6-5 and TRBJ2-3; TRBD2 matches 11 bases. This TCR was sampled from a woman in her 40s with acute COVID-19. Sequenced sample: PBMCs or T cells enriched from blood (not recorded which). The CDR3 spells CASSYSLAGGRDTQYF. The CDR3, as DNA: TGTGCCAGCAGTTACTCCCTAGCGGGGGGAAGGGATACGCAGTATTTT.